The entry below describes one T cell receptor beta chain. This sample was included in a study of blood T cell repertoires in COVID-19. Study context: T cells, B-cell-depleted T cells, or PBMCs provided the cDNA or gDNA that served as material.

Study processing details: Amplification with reference gene primers provided the estimates of nucleated cell counts. Produced via immunoSEQ multiplex PCR; TCRdb's table is partial and in-frame only. The DNA gave D and trimming, while V, J and clone size come from that table. The table records 250,000 to 350,000 clones, roughly 84% of them present only once. The CDR3 has 14 amino acids. V was trimmed by 2 bases and J by 4 bases, leaving 11 bases between them. Germline V gene data show CDR1 as LGHDT and CDR2 as YNNKEL (reference sequence). Recruited during active infection, patients (from Seattle) were subsequently followed longitudinally.

The chain links TRBV3-1 (or the pseudogene TRBV3-2) to TRBJ1-1, with D tentatively TRBD1 (5 bases). The receptor comes from a human donor with COVID-19, enrolled during active disease. The donor label of this sample is uncertain. Sequencing was carried out using peripheral blood. The CDR3, as DNA: TGTGCCAGCAGCCAAACGGGGGGTCGCACTGAAGCTTTCTTT. Residues: CASSQTGGRTEAFF.